This TCR beta chain was found in a study of blood T cell repertoires in COVID-19. Study context: Samples came from the United States, Italy and Spain, spanning acute and convalescent COVID-19.

Per the original methods: For nucleated cells, counts were estimated from reference gene primer amplification. Using immunoSEQ multiplex PCR, the repertoire was profiled, and TCRdb retains in-frame clones only, with some absent. That table furnishes V, J and clone size, whereas the DNA furnished D and trimming. This table has around 200,000 clones, roughly 87% appearing once. The CDR3 extends over 15 amino acids. The germline V and J ends were trimmed by 1 base and 2 bases, with 11 bases remaining between them. CDR1 is LGHNA, CDR2 YSLEER, per germline. The chain joins TRBV4-3 to TRBJ1-1; D not certain. The clonotype originates from a woman aged 18-30 years who had recovered from COVID-19. Sequenced material: peripheral blood. The CDR3 region has the DNA TGCGCCAGCAGCCAAGGACACAGTTTTAACACTGAAGCTTTCTTT. Residues: CASSQGHSFNTEAFF.